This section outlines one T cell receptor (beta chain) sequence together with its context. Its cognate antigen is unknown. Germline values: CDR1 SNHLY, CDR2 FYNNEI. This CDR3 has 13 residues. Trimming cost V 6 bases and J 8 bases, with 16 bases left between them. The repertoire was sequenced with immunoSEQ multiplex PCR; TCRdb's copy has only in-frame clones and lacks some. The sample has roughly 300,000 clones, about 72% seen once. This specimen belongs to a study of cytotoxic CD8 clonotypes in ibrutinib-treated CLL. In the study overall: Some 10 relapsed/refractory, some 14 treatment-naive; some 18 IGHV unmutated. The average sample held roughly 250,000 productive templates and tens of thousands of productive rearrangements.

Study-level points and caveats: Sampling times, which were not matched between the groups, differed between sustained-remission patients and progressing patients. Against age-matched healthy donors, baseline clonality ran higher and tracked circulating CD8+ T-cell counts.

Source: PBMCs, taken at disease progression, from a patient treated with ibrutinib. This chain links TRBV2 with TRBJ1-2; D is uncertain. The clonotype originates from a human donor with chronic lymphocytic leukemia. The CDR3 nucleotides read TGTGCCAGCAGGAGGACCGGACCTGAGGGCTACACCTTC. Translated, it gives CASRRTGPEGYTF.